A single sample is the source of the 23 T cell receptor beta chains below, sequenced in a study of CD8 T cells in Susac syndrome. Roughly 0.5 to 1 ug RNA was reverse transcribed with random hexamers. Each CDR3 protein is one row after TCRdb ran MiXCR on the immunoSEQ multiplex PCR reads. The data show 200,000 to 250,000 distinct CDR3 sequences, around 90% seen once. The sequencing input was CD8+ T cells from PBMCs. These receptor sequences come from a human donor with multiple sclerosis.

The chain carries TRBV27 and TRBJ2-7; D might be TRBD2 (6 bases). The CDR3 has 15 amino acids. Germline CDR1 and CDR2: MNHEY and SMNVEV (reference sequence). The ends were cut back, 2 bases at V and 2 bases at J, with 13 bases in the middle. Here the CDR3 DNA reads TGTGCCAGCAGTTTAAGCGAGCGGGCCGCCTACGAGCAGTACTTC. This codes for CASSLSERAAYEQYF.

The rearrangement links TRBV20-1 to TRBJ2-1; D may be TRBD2 (5 bases). V was shortened by 4 bases and J by 4 bases, with 20 bases between the two germline ends. Germline V gene sequence: CDR1 DFQATT, CDR2 SNEGSKA (reference sequence). The CDR3 totals 16 residues. The CDR3 sequence is CSATPREAVLYNEQFF. The CDR3 nucleotides are TGCAGTGCTACTCCCCGGGAAGCGGTCCTATACAATGAGCAGTTCTTC.

The chain has TRBV27 and TRBJ2-3; the match to TRBD2 covers 10 bases. V lost 2 bases and J lost 5; bases outside the gene matches: 10. This CDR3 has 17 amino acids. Germline V gene lookup returns CDR1 MNHEY and CDR2 SMNVEV (reference sequence). CDR3 bases: TGTGCCAGCAGTTTAACGGGTACTAGCGGGATCAAAGATACGCAGTATTTT. Translated, it gives CASSLTGTSGIKDTQYF.

The chain has TRBV29-1 and TRBJ2-1; 9 nucleotides align to TRBD2. The germline CDR1 and CDR2 sequences are SQVTM and ANQGSEA. V lost 8 bases and J lost 0; bases outside the gene matches: 14. The length of the CDR3 is 17 residues. The CDR3 sequence: CSLEGLAGTRSYNEQFF. The CDR3 DNA reads as TGCAGCCTGGAGGGGCTAGCGGGGACCCGCTCCTACAATGAGCAGTTCTTC.

The rearrangement joins TRBV4-2 to TRBJ1-5, with unresolved D. The CDR3 totals 15 residues. The V gene's germline CDR1 is LGHNA and CDR2 YNFKEQ. Trimming stripped 2 bases from V and 0 bases from J, with 8 bases between. The DNA of the CDR3 is TGTGCCAGCAGCCAAAGCGGGGATAGCAATCAGCCCCAGCATTTT. Translated: CASSQSGDSNQPQHF.

The rearrangement uses TRBV4-1 and TRBJ1-5; possible D gene TRBD1, 5 bases. From germline, CDR1 is MGHRA and CDR2 YSYEKL. The CDR3 length is 15 residues. With 4 bases removed from V and 3 bases from J, the gap between germline ends came to 13 bases. In DNA, the CDR3 is TGCGCCAGCAGCCCCGCGGGGGACCACAATCAGCCCCAGCATTTT. It is translated as CASSPAGDHNQPQHF.

The chain uses TRBV5-1 and TRBJ2-7; D gene unclear. Per germline, CDR1 SGHRS and CDR2 YFSETQ. There are 13 residues in the CDR3. Trimming stripped 0 bases from V and 0 bases from J, with 4 bases between. DNA for the CDR3: TGCGCCAGCAGCTTGGGGTACTCCTACGAGCAGTACTTC. Amino acids: CASSLGYSYEQYF.

The chain employs TRBV5-6 and TRBJ1-1; no clear D. The CDR3 is made up of 13 amino acids. Trimming removed 4 bases from V and 3 bases from J, with 10 bases in between. Looked up from germline, CDR1 is SGHDT and CDR2 is YYEEEE. CDR3 sequence reads: CASSEAWDTEAFF. As DNA, the CDR3 is TGTGCCAGCAGCGAAGCCTGGGACACTGAAGCTTTCTTT.

This clonotype has a single count. The V and J genes are TRBV12-3 or TRBV12-4 and TRBJ1-5; TRBD1 is a possible D gene (5 bases). The CDR3 is 14 residues long. V lost 3 bases, J lost 7 bases, and 13 bases lay in between. The DNA for the CDR3 is TGTGCCAGCAGTTTCCGGGGGGGAGGACAGCCCCAGCATTTT. It specifies CASSFRGGGQPQHF.

The rearrangement uses TRBV29-1 and TRBJ1-1; no clear D. V gave up 1 base and J gave up 11 bases, with 20 bases separating them. This CDR3 is 14 amino acids long. Per germline, CDR1 SQVTM and CDR2 ANQGSEA. Here the CDR3 reads CSVEGDQPYPGAFF. CDR3 DNA: TGCAGCGTTGAAGGCGACCAGCCTTACCCTGGGGCTTTCTTT.

The rearrangement uses TRBV6-2 or TRBV6-3 and TRBJ1-6; D gene unclear. Per the germline V gene, CDR1 is MNHEY and CDR2 is SVGEGT. The CDR3 runs 14 residues. The V end was cut by 0 bases, the J end by 10 bases, with 10 bases between. The CDR3 region is CASSYSGGNSPLHF. CDR3 nucleotides: TGTGCCAGCAGTTACTCGGGAGGGAACTCACCCCTCCACTTT.

The chain is built from TRBV13 and TRBJ2-3; 9 bases are shared with TRBD2. Germline lookup yields CDR1 PRHDT and CDR2 FYEKMQ (reference sequence). The trim removed 5 bases at V and 2 bases at J, leaving 8 bases unmatched. There are 16 residues in the CDR3. The CDR3: CASSPSLAGNTDTQYF. The CDR3 DNA reads as TGTGCCAGCAGCCCCTCTCTAGCGGGAAACACAGATACGCAGTATTTT.

V and J are TRBV13 and TRBJ1-1, with D perhaps TRBD1 (5 bases). The V gene's germline CDR1 is PRHDT and CDR2 FYEKMQ (reference sequence). Trimming took off 4 bases at V and 7 bases at J, with 13 bases between the two ends. This CDR3 region has 13 residues. Here the CDR3 reads CASSSTPGVEAFF. The CDR3 bases are TGTGCCAGCAGCTCTACCCCGGGGGTTGAAGCTTTCTTT.

The chain uses TRBV9 and TRBJ2-7; 7 nucleotides agree with TRBD2. V shed 4 bases, J shed 2 bases, and the junction held 9 bases outside the gene matches. Germline V gives CDR1 SGDLS, CDR2 YYNGEE. This CDR3 is built from 15 residues. The CDR3 reads CASSPTGRGPYEQYF. Here the CDR3 DNA reads TGTGCCAGCAGCCCGACTGGGAGGGGACCCTACGAGCAGTACTTC.

This rearrangement joins TRBV7-2 to TRBJ2-7; no clear D gene. Germline assignment: CDR1 SGHTA and CDR2 FQGNSA. The CDR3 is 16 amino acids. The germline V and J ends were trimmed by 3 bases and 2 bases, with 17 bases remaining between them. CDR3 bases: TGTGCCAGCAGCTTCTATGGGGTCAGCGAGCCCTACGAGCAGTACTTC. Its protein is CASSFYGVSEPYEQYF.

The chain is built from TRBV5-6 and TRBJ2-2; 8 nucleotides match TRBD1. The V and J ends lost 2 bases and 7 bases, in that order; junction bases with no gene match: 1. CDR1 is SGHDT and CDR2 is YYEEEE in the germline V gene. The CDR3 covers 13 residues. The CDR3 spells CASSFGTGGELFF. In DNA, the CDR3 is TGTGCCAGCAGCTTTGGGACAGGCGGGGAGCTGTTTTTT.

This clonotype came up once. V usage is TRBV29-1 and J usage is TRBJ1-2; 8 bases align to TRBD1. The CDR3 length is 15 residues. The trim removed 5 bases at V and 4 bases at J, leaving 12 bases unmatched. From germline, CDR1 is SQVTM and CDR2 ANQGSEA. CDR3 loop: CSVRNPTGGFYGYTF. The DNA for the CDR3 is TGCAGCGTTCGGAACCCAACAGGGGGTTTCTATGGCTACACCTTC. Looking up the rest from reference TRBV29-1 and TRBJ1-2 gives the full variable domain: SAVISQKPSRDICQRGTSLTIQCQVDSQVTMMFWYRQQPGQSLTLIATANQGSEATYESGFVIDKFPISRPNLTFSTLTVSNMSPEDSSIYLCSVRNPTGGFYGYTFGSGTRLTVV.

V usage is TRBV15 and J usage is TRBJ1-4, with a weak D call TRBD1 (5 bases). This CDR3 is 14 amino acids long. Per the germline V gene, CDR1 is LNHNV and CDR2 is YYDKDF (reference sequence). Deletions cut 0 bases from V and 10 bases from J, with 12 bases between. Here the CDR3 reads CATSRDSGEGKLFF. For the CDR3, the DNA is TGTGCCACCAGCAGAGATTCGGGGGAGGGAAAACTGTTTTTT. Complete variable domain (other parts from reference TRBV15 and TRBJ1-4): DAMVIQNPRYQVTQFGKPVTLSCSQTLNHNVMYWYQQKSSQAPKLLFHYYDKDFNNEADTPDNFQSRRPNTSFCFLDIRSPGLGDTAMYLCATSRDSGEGKLFFGSGTQLSVL.

V and J are TRBV19 and TRBJ2-7; D remains ambiguous. This CDR3 contains 15 residues. Per the germline V gene, CDR1 is LNHDA and CDR2 is SQIVND (reference sequence). V was trimmed by 3 bases and J by 2 bases, leaving 14 bases between them. The CDR3 DNA follows: TGTGCCAGTAGTATCGGGTCGGCACCAGCCTACGAGCAGTACTTC. Translated, it gives CASSIGSAPAYEQYF.

The genes are TRBV5-6 and TRBJ2-1; 9 bases line up with TRBD2. There are 15 residues in the CDR3. The germline CDR1 and CDR2 sequences are SGHDT and YYEEEE. V lost 5 bases to trimming and J lost 9 bases; unmatched junction nucleotides: 12. In DNA, the CDR3 is TGTGCCAGCAGACTTGGCGGGGGACTAGCCGCTGAGCAGTTCTTC. Its translation: CASRLGGGLAAEQFF.

This clonotype was detected only a few times. The rearrangement links TRBV30 to TRBJ1-1, with D possibly being TRBD1 (5 bases). Trimming took 0 bases from V and 4 from J, leaving 6 bases between them. Germline V gives CDR1 GTSNPN, CDR2 SVGIG (reference sequence). This CDR3 region has 12 residues. This chain's CDR3 is CAWSVGGTEAFF. The CDR3 region has the DNA TGTGCCTGGAGTGTGGGGGGCACTGAAGCTTTCTTT.

This clonotype appeared a single time. The chain has TRBV3-1 and TRBJ2-7, with TRBD2 matching over 13 bases. CDR3 length equals 17 residues. Trimming removed 4 bases from V and 3 bases from J; junction bases left unmatched: 9. In germline, CDR1 is LGHDT, CDR2 YNNKEL (reference sequence). CDR3 DNA sequence: TGTGCCAGCAGCCCCGGGACTAGCGGGATGTTTCTCTACGAGCAGTACTTC. Translation gives CASSPGTSGMFLYEQYF.

The rearrangement joins TRBV5-4 to TRBJ2-1, with D perhaps matching TRBD2 (6 bases). Looked up from germline, CDR1 is SGHNT and CDR2 is YYREEE (reference sequence). V was shortened by 4 bases and J by 6 bases, with 14 bases between the two germline ends. The CDR3 contains 14 residues. Here the CDR3 DNA reads TGTGCCAGCAGCGGGAGCGGGCCCTCCAATGAGCAGTTCTTC. Residues: CASSGSGPSNEQFF.